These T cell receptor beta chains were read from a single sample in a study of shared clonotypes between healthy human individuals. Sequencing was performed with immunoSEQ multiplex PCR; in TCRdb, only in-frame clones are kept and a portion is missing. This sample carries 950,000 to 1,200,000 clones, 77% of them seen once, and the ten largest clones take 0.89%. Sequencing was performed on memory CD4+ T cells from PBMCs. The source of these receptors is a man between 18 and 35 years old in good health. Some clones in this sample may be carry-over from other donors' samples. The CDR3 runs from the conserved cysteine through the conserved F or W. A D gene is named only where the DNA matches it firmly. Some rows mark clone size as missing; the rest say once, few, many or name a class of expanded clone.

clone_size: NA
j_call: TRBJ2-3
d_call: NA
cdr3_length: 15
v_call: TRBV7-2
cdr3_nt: TGTGCCAGCAGCTTGTGGACAAGGGCTGCAGATACGCAGTATTTT
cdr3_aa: CASSLWTRAADTQYF

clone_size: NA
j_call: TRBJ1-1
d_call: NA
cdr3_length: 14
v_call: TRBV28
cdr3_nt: TGTGCCAGCAGCCGCAGACGGAGGAACACTGAAGCTTTCTTT
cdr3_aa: CASSRRRRNTEAFF

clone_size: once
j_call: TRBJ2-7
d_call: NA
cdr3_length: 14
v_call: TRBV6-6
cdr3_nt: TGTGCCAGCAGTTCCCCCGAGGGTACCTACGAGCAGTACTTC
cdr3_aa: CASSSPEGTYEQYF

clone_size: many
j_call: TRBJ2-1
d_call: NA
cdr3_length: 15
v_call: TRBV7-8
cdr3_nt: TGTGCCAGCAGCTTAGTTCCAGAGGCCTACAATGAGCAGTTCTTC
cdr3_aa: CASSLVPEAYNEQFF

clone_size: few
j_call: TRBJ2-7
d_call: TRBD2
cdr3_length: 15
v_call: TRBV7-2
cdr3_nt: TGTGCCAGCAGCCTTCTAGCGGGAGTAGAATACGAGCAGTACTTC
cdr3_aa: CASSLLAGVEYEQYF

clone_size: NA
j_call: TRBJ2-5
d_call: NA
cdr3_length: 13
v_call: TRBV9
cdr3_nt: TGTGCCAGCAGCCTAGCTGGGGTAGAGACCCAGTACTTC
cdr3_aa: CASSLAGVETQYF

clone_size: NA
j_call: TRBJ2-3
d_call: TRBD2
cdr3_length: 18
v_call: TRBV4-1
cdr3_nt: TGCGCCAGCAGCCTGGGACTAGCGGGAGGAAGGAACACAGATACGCAGTATTTT
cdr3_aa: CASSLGLAGGRNTDTQYF

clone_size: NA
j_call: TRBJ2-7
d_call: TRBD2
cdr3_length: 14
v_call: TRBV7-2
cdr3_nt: TGTGCCAGCAAATGGGACGGGAGGGCTAGCGAGCAGTACTTC
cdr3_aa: CASKWDGRASEQYF

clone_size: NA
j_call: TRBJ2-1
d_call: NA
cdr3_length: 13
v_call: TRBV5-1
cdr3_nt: TGCGCCAGCAGCTTGGCCCTAGAACGCCCGCGGTTCTTC
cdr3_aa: CASSLALERPRFF

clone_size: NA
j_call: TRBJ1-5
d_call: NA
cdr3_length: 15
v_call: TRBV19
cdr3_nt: TGTGCCAGTAGTTCCGGGACGGCTAGCAATCAGCCCCAGCATTTT
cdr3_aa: CASSSGTASNQPQHF

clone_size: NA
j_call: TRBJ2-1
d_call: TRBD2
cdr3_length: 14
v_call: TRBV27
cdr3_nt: TGTGCCAGCACTGGACTAGCGGACGGGTATGAGCAGTTCTTC
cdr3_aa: CASTGLADGYEQFF

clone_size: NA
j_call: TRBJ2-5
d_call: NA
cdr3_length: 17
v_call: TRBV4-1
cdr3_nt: TGCGCCAGCAGCCAAGACTGGACTCCCATGACGGTGGAGACCCAGTACTTC
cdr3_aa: CASSQDWTPMTVETQYF

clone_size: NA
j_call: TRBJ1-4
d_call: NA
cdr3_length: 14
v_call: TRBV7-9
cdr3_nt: TGTGCCAGCAGCATAGCGCTAACGGGTGAAAAACTGTTTTTT
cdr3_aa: CASSIALTGEKLFF

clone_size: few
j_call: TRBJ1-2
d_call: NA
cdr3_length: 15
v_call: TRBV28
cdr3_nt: TGTGCCAGCAGTTCCCCGGCAAAAGCTAACTATGGCTACACCTTC
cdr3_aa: CASSSPAKANYGYTF

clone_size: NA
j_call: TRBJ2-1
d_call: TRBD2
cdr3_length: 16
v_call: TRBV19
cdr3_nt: TGTGCCAGTAGTCCGGGGGGAGGGTCCTCCTACAATGAGCAGTTCTTC
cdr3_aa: CASSPGGGSSYNEQFF

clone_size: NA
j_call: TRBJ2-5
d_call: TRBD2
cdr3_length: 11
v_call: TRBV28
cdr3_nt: TGTGCCAGCAGTTTCGCGGGAGGAGAGTACTTC
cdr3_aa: CASSFAGGEYF

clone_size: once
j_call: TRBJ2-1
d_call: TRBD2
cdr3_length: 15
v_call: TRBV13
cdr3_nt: TGTGCCAGCAGCAGGCGGCGGGAGGGCTACAATGAGCAGTTCTTC
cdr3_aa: CASSRRREGYNEQFF